The clone carrying this T cell receptor beta chain was counted a few times. The protocol was immunoSEQ multiplex PCR, while the TCRdb copy is restricted to in-frame clones and leaves out a portion. The profile shows roughly 170,000 clones, 85% to 95% of them singletons. The data were taken from a study of control samples from healthy donors and cancer patients. The CDR3 covers 13 residues. Trimming took 6 bases from V and 8 from J, leaving 19 bases between them. CDR1 and CDR2 from the germline V gene are SQVTM and ANQGSEA. This receptor was obtained from a man younger than 35 in good health. This sequence joins TRBV29-1 and TRBJ1-2; maybe TRBD1 (6 bases). Sequencing input: blood. CDR3 DNA: TGCAGCGTCGTTGGGACCTTGAGGGGGGGCTACACCTTC. Translated, it gives CSVVGTLRGGYTF.